This T cell receptor (beta chain) comes out of a study of T cell repertoires in cytomegalovirus infection. Study summary: It was the public TCR beta signatures that indicated both CMV infection and matching HLA type. General observations from the study: HLA-C-restricted CMV clonotypes gave the most frequent clonotype in two of eight donors. Summed frequency of shared TCR beta families picked out CMV carriers who also had the relevant HLA.

To note about this clonotype: What it binds is unknown.

TCRdb analysed the reads with MiXCR anew, one entry per CDR3 protein. The table records 130,000 or so distinct CDR3 sequences, about 6.3% of them present only once. The CDR3 extends over 14 amino acids. Trimming pared 4 bases from V and 2 bases from J, leaving 11 bases between. CDR1 is SGHRS, CDR2 YFSETQ, per germline. This receptor was identified in a human donor in good health (CMV status not recorded). Some clones in this sample may be carry-over from other donors' samples. The rearrangement uses TRBV5-1 and TRBJ2-3, with D possibly being TRBD1 (6 bases). Specimen: PBMCs. The CDR3 is CASSARDTTDTQYF. The DNA of the CDR3 is TGCGCCAGCAGCGCCCGGGACACCACAGATACGCAGTATTTT.